These 8 T cell receptor beta chains originate from one sample sequenced in a study of T-cell reconstitution after alpha-beta-depleted transplantation in children. TCRbeta library preparation incorporated unique molecular identifiers. TCRdb re-called the PCR reads with MiXCR, one entry per CDR3 protein. The sample lists 250,000 to 300,000 distinct CDR3 sequences; 9.5% to 13% were seen once. The input for sequencing was PBMCs, taken before TCRalphabeta/CD19-depleted stem cell transplant. These receptors came from a boy under two years old with acute myeloid leukemia, due to receive a stem cell transplant.

Notes on this clonotype: This sequence may be a read error, since a much larger clone differs from it by one base. The CDR3 does not end in the conserved phenylalanine or tryptophan, so this is likely a read error. The chain is built from TRBV20-1 and TRBJ2-5; unclear D gene. The germline CDR1 and CDR2 sequences are DFQATT and SNEGSKA (reference sequence). The CDR3 loop spans 10 amino acids. V was cut by 5 bases and J by 7 bases, with 8 bases left in between. CDR3: CSASARTQYI. The CDR3 region has the DNA TGCAGTGCTTCCGCGCGGACCCAGTACATC.

Ten or more counts support this clonotype. For the CDR3, the DNA is TGCAGCGTTGAAGTCCCCCCGGTTCGGGGTTCCTACGAGCAGTACTTC. This encodes CSVEVPPVRGSYEQYF. The chain combines TRBV29-1 with TRBJ2-7; perhaps TRBD2 as D (5 bases). The CDR3 length is 16 residues. Germline V gene lookup returns CDR1 SQVTM and CDR2 ANQGSEA. Trimming left V 1 base short and J 1 base short, with 17 bases between.

This clonotype was seen repeatedly, ten times or more. The V gene is TRBV28, the J gene TRBJ2-4, with D possibly called TRBD1 or TRBD2 (5 bases each). Trimming stripped 3 bases from V and 0 bases from J, with 12 bases between. The CDR3 is 16 residues long. The germline V gene encodes CDR1 MDHEN and CDR2 SYDVKM. CDR3 loop: CASSFGGFLAKNIQYF. In nucleotides, the CDR3 is TGTGCCAGCAGTTTTGGGGGATTCCTAGCCAAAAACATTCAGTACTTC.

This clonotype has a count of ten or more. The gene calls are TRBV5-6 and TRBJ2-2; no reliable D call. Trimming stripped 0 bases from V and 0 bases from J, with 3 bases between. The CDR3 sequence is 14 residues long. The germline V gene encodes CDR1 SGHDT and CDR2 YYEEEE. The CDR3 nucleotides read TGTGCCAGCAGCTTGGGGTCGAACACCGGGGAGCTGTTTTTT. It is translated as CASSLGSNTGELFF.

This clonotype has a count of ten or more. The chain uses TRBV12-3 or TRBV12-4 and TRBJ2-1; D remains ambiguous. The CDR3 extends over 15 amino acids. Trimming took 6 bases from V and 0 from J, leaving 12 bases between them. CDR3 coding DNA: TGTGCCAGCAGGTCCCCGGCTTTCTCCTACAATGAGCAGTTCTTC. It translates to CASRSPAFSYNEQFF.

This clonotype was detected many times. CDR3 DNA sequence: TGTGCCAGCAGGGGCAGGGCCCACGAGCAGTACTTC. As protein: CASRGRAHEQYF. This sequence joins TRBV12-3 or TRBV12-4 and TRBJ2-7; a weak D match, TRBD1 (5 bases). Trimming left V 6 bases short and J 5 bases short, with 11 bases between. The CDR3 is 12 residues long.

Ten or more counts support this clonotype. The V and J genes are TRBV6-5 and TRBJ2-3; D assignment may be TRBD1 or TRBD2 (5 bases each). Germline V gene data show CDR1 as MNHEY and CDR2 as SVGAGI. This CDR3 has 13 residues. V was pared by 4 bases and J by 10 bases, with 15 bases between. CDR3: CASSSRDPYSQYF. As DNA, the CDR3 is TGTGCCAGCAGTTCCCGGGACCCCTATTCGCAGTATTTT.

This clonotype was recorded many times. This chain connects TRBV12-3 or TRBV12-4 to TRBJ2-5; D remains unclear. Trimming cost V 1 base and J 5 bases, with 8 bases left between them. The CDR3 has 13 residues. The CDR3 spells CASSLVFGETQYF. CDR3 nucleotide sequence: TGTGCCAGCAGTTTAGTATTTGGGGAGACCCAGTACTTC.